One sample yielded the 5 T cell receptor beta chains listed below, sequenced in a study of blood T cell repertoires in COVID-19. Libraries were prepared by immunoSEQ multiplex PCR; TCRdb keeps only in-frame clonotypes and omits some of them. Among 120,000 to 150,000 clones listed, around nine tenths were seen once. Material: peripheral blood. Every receptor here comes from a woman in her forties or fifties with active or convalescent COVID-19.

V and J are TRBV19 and TRBJ2-5; 8 bases match TRBD1. V was pared by 4 bases and J by 5 bases, with 12 bases of the junction left unmatched. The CDR3 is 16 residues long. Germline CDR1 and CDR2: LNHDA and SQIVND (reference sequence). CDR3 region: CASSTGVAGGMETQYF. Here the CDR3 DNA reads TGTGCCAGTAGTACTGGGGTTGCAGGGGGCATGGAGACCCAGTACTTC.

This chain uses TRBV28 with TRBJ1-1; maybe TRBD1 (5 bases). Germline V gives CDR1 MDHEN, CDR2 SYDVKM. V lost 3 bases to trimming and J lost 4 bases, with 12 bases between them. This CDR3 has 14 residues. CDR3 DNA sequence: TGTGCCAGCAGTTTCACCGGGGGGACCACTGAAGCTTTCTTT. This encodes CASSFTGGTTEAFF.

This clone has just a few counts. The gene calls are TRBV4-3 and TRBJ2-3; 10 bases match TRBD2. Looked up from germline, CDR1 is LGHNA and CDR2 is YSLEER. The CDR3 has 17 residues. Trimming cost V 4 bases and J 1 base; bases outside gene matches: 8. CDR3 in amino acids: CASSPHLLAGGTDTQYF. The DNA for the CDR3 is TGCGCCAGCAGCCCCCACCTTCTAGCGGGAGGCACAGATACGCAGTATTTT.

V usage is TRBV14 and J usage is TRBJ2-6; TRBD1 aligns across 7 bases. V dropped 6 bases and J dropped 0; count of bases not matched to a gene: 5. Looked up from germline, CDR1 is SGHDN and CDR2 is FVKESK. The length of the CDR3 is 16 residues. The CDR3 region has the DNA TGTGCCAGCAGGACAGGGCCTCTCTCTGGGGCCAACGTCCTGACTTTC. Its translation is CASRTGPLSGANVLTF.

This chain links TRBV12-3 or TRBV12-4 with TRBJ2-1; 8 nucleotides match TRBD1. The CDR3 totals 12 residues. J gave up 9 bases and V 5 bases, and 3 bases lay outside the gene matches. The chain's CDR3 is CASSQGAAEQFF. The CDR3 region has the DNA TGTGCCAGCAGTCAGGGGGCAGCTGAGCAGTTCTTC.